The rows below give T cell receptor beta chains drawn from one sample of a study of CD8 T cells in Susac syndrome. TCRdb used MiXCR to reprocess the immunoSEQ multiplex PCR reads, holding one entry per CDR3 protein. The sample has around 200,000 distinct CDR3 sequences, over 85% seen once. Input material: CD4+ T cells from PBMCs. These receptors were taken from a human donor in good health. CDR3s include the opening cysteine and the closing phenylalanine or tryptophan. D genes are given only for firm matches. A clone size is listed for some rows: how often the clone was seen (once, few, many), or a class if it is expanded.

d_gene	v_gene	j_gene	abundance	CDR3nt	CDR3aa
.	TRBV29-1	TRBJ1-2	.	TGCAGCTGCTCCGGGACCTTGGGGATCTATGGCTACACCTTC	CSCSGTLGIYGYTF
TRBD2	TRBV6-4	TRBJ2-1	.	TGTGCCACCTTAGCGGGATTTTACAATGAGCAGTTCTTC	CATLAGFYNEQFF
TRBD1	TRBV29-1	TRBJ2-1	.	TGCAGCGTTGTCGAGGGGGCCAATGAGCAGTTCTTC	CSVVEGANEQFF
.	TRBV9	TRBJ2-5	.	TGTGCCAGCAGCGTAGCCCCCGACCAAGAGACCCAGTACTTC	CASSVAPDQETQYF
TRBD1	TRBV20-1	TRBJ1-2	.	TGCAGTGCTAGAGTCTTGTTGGACAGGGGGCGGGACTATGGCTACACCTTC	CSARVLLDRGRDYGYTF
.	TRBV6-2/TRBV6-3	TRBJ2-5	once	TGTGCCAGCAGGGCCCCAGCAGCAGCTCAAGAGACCCAGTACTTC	CASRAPAAAQETQYF
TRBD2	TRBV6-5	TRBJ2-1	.	TGTGCCAGCAGTTACTCCGACTGGAAGCGGGGGGTCCCAAATGAGCAGTTCTTC	CASSYSDWKRGVPNEQFF
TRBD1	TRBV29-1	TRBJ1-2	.	TGCAGCGTTGTGGGGGACAGGGGGCGGCGTGGCTACACCTTC	CSVVGDRGRRGYTF
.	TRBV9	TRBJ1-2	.	TGTGCCAGCAGCGTAGCTCAGACGGGGGATGGCTACACCTTC	CASSVAQTGDGYTF
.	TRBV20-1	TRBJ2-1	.	TGCAGTGCTAGAGATTTCGGGAATGGGGCGAATGAGCAGTTCTTC	CSARDFGNGANEQFF
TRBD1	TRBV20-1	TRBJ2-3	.	TGCAGTGCGGTACGCAGGGGGCCCCTTACAAGCACAGATACGCAGTATTTT	CSAVRRGPLTSTDTQYF
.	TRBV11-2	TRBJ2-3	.	TGTGCCAGCAGCCGGGACGGGGGTAGGGATACGCAGTATTTT	CASSRDGGRDTQYF
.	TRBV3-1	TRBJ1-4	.	TGTGCCAGCAGCCAAGAACGCGGGATCTATAATGAAAAACTGTTTTTT	CASSQERGIYNEKLFF
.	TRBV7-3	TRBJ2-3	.	TGTGCCAGCAGCTTACGGGGCAGAGGAGGATCAGATACGCAGTATTTT	CASSLRGRGGSDTQYF
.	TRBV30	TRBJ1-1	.	TGTGCCTGGAGTTCCGGCGGGAACACTGAAGCTTTCTTT	CAWSSGGNTEAFF
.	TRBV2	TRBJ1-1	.	TGTGCCAGCAGTGGGGAGGGAGGAACTGAAGCTTTCTTT	CASSGEGGTEAFF
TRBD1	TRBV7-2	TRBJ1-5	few	TGTGCCAGCAGCTTAGACAGGGGGAGTCAGCCCCAGCATTTT	CASSLDRGSQPQHF
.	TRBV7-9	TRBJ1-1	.	TGTGCCAGCCGGGATATGGGCTACACTGAAGCTTTCTTT	CASRDMGYTEAFF
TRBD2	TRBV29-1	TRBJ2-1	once	TGCAGCGTTGAAGGGGTACTAGCGGGGAATGAGCAGTTCTTC	CSVEGVLAGNEQFF
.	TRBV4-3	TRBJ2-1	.	TGCGCCAGCAGCCAAGTGCGTGAGACCTTCTACAATGAGCAGTTCTTC	CASSQVRETFYNEQFF
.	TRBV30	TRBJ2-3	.	TGTGCCTGGAGTAGGCCCAACGGCGGGGATACGCAGTATTTT	CAWSRPNGGDTQYF
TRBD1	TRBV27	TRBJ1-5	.	TGTGCCAGCAGTTTATTGTCCAGGGGGGACCATCAGCCCCAGCATTTT	CASSLLSRGDHQPQHF
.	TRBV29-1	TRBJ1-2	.	TGCAGCGCATCTTCCAGGGGATTTGGCTACACCTTC	CSASSRGFGYTF
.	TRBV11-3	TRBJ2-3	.	TGTGCCAGCAGCCCCGGGACCCACGCGGATACGCAGTATTTT	CASSPGTHADTQYF
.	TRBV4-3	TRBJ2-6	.	TGCGCCAGCAGCCAAGATGGGGGTGCTGGGGCCAACGTCCTGACTTTC	CASSQDGGAGANVLTF
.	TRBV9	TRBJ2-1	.	TGTGCCAGCGGCCAGGCCCCTAGGAATGAGCAGTTCTTC	CASGQAPRNEQFF
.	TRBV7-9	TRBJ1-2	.	TGTGCCAGCAGCTTTCGACAGGATGGCTACACCTTC	CASSFRQDGYTF
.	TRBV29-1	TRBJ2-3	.	TGCAGCGTTCAGGGAGCAGATACGCAGTATTTT	CSVQGADTQYF
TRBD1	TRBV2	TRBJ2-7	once	TGTGCCAGCAGTGCGGACAGGCAGCTCGTGCAGTACTTC	CASSADRQLVQYF
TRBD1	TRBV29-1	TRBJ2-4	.	TGCAGCGTTACACGGACAGGGGCCAAAAACATTCAGTACTTC	CSVTRTGAKNIQYF
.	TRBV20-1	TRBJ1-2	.	TGCAGTGCTAGTGACAGCTATGGCTACACCTTC	CSASDSYGYTF
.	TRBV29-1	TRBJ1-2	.	TGCAGCGTTGTAGCTTCGGTTTACGGCTACACCTTC	CSVVASVYGYTF
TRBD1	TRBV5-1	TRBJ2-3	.	TGCGCCAGCAGCTGGGACAGGGGGGAAGATACGCAGTATTTT	CASSWDRGEDTQYF
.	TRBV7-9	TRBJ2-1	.	TGTGCCAGCAGATCACAAGCTAGACGGGAGAATGAGCAGTTCTTC	CASRSQARRENEQFF
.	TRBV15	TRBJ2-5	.	TGTGCCACCAGCAGGTGGACTTCTCAAGAGACCCAGTACTTC	CATSRWTSQETQYF
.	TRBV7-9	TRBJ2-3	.	TGTGCCAGCAGCACGGACGGCGGTCCAGATACGCAGTATTTT	CASSTDGGPDTQYF
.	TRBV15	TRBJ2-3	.	TGTGCCACGGGCCCGGGACTGGCTAGCACAGATACGCAGTATTTT	CATGPGLASTDTQYF
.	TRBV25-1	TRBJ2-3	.	TGTGCCAGCAGTGAATATCGGGGCACAGATACGCAGTATTTT	CASSEYRGTDTQYF
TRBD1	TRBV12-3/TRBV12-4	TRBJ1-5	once	TGTGCCAGTACCATAGGGACAGTAAATCAGCCCCAGCATTTT	CASTIGTVNQPQHF
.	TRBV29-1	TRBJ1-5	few	TGCAGCGTTGGGGACGGAAGCAATCAGCCCCAGCATTTT	CSVGDGSNQPQHF
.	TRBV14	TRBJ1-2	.	TGTGCCAGCAGCCAAGATCTACTCTATGGCTACACCTTC	CASSQDLLYGYTF
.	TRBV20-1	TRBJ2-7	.	TGCAGTGCTAGAAAGTCCAGGGGCGGAAACCCTACCTACGAGCAGTACTTC	CSARKSRGGNPTYEQYF
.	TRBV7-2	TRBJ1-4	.	TGTGCCAGCAGCTCGGCTCTCGGGGGTGGAAATGAAAAACTGTTTTTT	CASSSALGGGNEKLFF
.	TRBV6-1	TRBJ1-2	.	TGTGCCAGCAGTGATGGCCTTACTAACTATGGCTACACCTTC	CASSDGLTNYGYTF
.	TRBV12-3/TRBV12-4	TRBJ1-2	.	TGTGCCAGCAGTTCAGGAGTGCAGACGGGCTACACCTTC	CASSSGVQTGYTF